This TCR beta chain is from a study of T cells expressing NK-cell markers. The CDR3 has 15 amino acids. Germline lookup yields CDR1 SNHLY and CDR2 FYNNEI. A 5'RACE template switching approach incorporating UMIs was used to make TCR beta cDNA. TCRdb re-called the 5' RACE reads and catalogs CDR3 proteins one per entry, DNA excluded. The sample holds roughly 170,000 distinct CDR3 sequences. The chain is built from TRBV2 and TRBJ2-1; TCRdb selects TRBD2, and the lack of DNA leaves this call unchecked. The TCR comes from a woman between 18 and 70 years old in good health. The sample was blood T cells: a sorted CD56 or NKG2C T cell subset, CD4+ or CD8+ T cells, or bulk PBMC T cells (not recorded which). The CDR3 is CASSPGLPPDNEQFF.